The 10 T cell receptor beta chains listed next were all sequenced from one sample in a study of blood T cell repertoires in COVID-19. Assay: immunoSEQ multiplex PCR; the TCRdb copy retains only in-frame clones and omits some. There are roughly 200,000 clones in the sample; 87% occur only once, and approximately 21% lies in the top ten. The sample comprised peripheral blood. All receptors come from a man aged 55 to 70 with active or convalescent COVID-19.

This chain links TRBV7-9 with TRBJ1-1; 11 bases are shared with TRBD1. Germline V gives CDR1 SEHNR, CDR2 FQNEAQ (reference sequence). The CDR3 loop spans 15 amino acids. The V gene end was trimmed by 3 bases and the J gene end by 3 bases; junction bases not matched to a gene: 3. The CDR3: CASSLRTGGHTEAFF. CDR3 sequence (DNA): TGTGCCAGCAGCTTGCGGACAGGGGGCCACACTGAAGCTTTCTTT.

The chain has TRBV5-1 and TRBJ1-2; TRBD1 matches at 8 bases. The J segment lost 6 bases and the V segment lost 4 bases, leaving 8 bases of the junction unmatched. CDR1 SGHRS and CDR2 YFSETQ come from the germline V gene. The CDR3 has 14 residues. The DNA for the CDR3 is TGCGCCAGCAGCCCGGACAGGGCCGGGGATGGCTACACCTTC. Residues: CASSPDRAGDGYTF.

V usage is TRBV27 and J usage is TRBJ2-1; 8 bases line up with TRBD1. The CDR3 is 15 residues long. CDR1 and CDR2 from the germline V gene are MNHEY and SMNVEV (reference sequence). The trim removed 4 bases at V and 4 bases at J, leaving 6 bases unmatched. The CDR3: CASSYGTGGYNEQFF. The CDR3 nucleotides read TGTGCCAGCAGTTACGGTACAGGGGGGTACAATGAGCAGTTCTTC.

The chain couples TRBV15 to TRBJ1-2, with TRBD1 identical over 7 bases. The CDR3 totals 15 residues. V dropped 0 bases and J dropped 7; count of bases not matched to a gene: 8. CDR1 LNHNV and CDR2 YYDKDF come from the germline V gene (reference sequence). CDR3 DNA sequence: TGTGCCACCAGCAGAGATAAGGGGGCGTACTCTGGCTACACCTTC. It translates to CATSRDKGAYSGYTF.

The chain recombines TRBV7-2 with TRBJ2-3; D is ambiguous. CDR3 length: 19 residues. V lost 0 bases and J lost 2, with 21 bases in between. Germline assignment: CDR1 SGHTA and CDR2 FQGNSA. The CDR3 reads CASSLAHGQATPTTDTQYF. The CDR3 DNA follows: TGTGCCAGCAGCTTAGCGCATGGGCAGGCCACCCCTACCACAGATACGCAGTATTTT.

The chain couples TRBV4-1 to TRBJ2-3, with 12 bases identical to TRBD2. Trimming removed 4 bases from V and 3 bases from J; junction bases left unmatched: 2. From germline, CDR1 is MGHRA and CDR2 YSYEKL. The CDR3 spans 15 residues. The CDR3 sequence is CASSPTSGGTDTQYF. DNA for the CDR3: TGCGCCAGCAGCCCGACTAGCGGGGGAACAGATACGCAGTATTTT.

This clone was recorded once. The V gene is TRBV14, the J gene TRBJ2-1; the match to TRBD2 covers 8 bases. Unmatched junction bases numbered 10, after V lost 4 bases and J lost 5 bases. This CDR3 is 16 amino acids long. Germline CDR1 SGHDN, CDR2 FVKESK. This CDR3 reads CASSPGGTSWNNEQFF. The CDR3 DNA reads TGTGCCAGCAGCCCGGGGGGGACTTCTTGGAACAATGAGCAGTTCTTC.

In this sample, this clone turned up once. This sequence joins TRBV4-1 and TRBJ2-7; D may be TRBD2 (5 bases). Deletions cut 2 bases from V and 0 bases from J, with 20 bases between. Germline CDR1 is MGHRA and CDR2 is YSYEKL. The CDR3 contains 18 residues. CDR3 sequence reads: CASSQKDPRTGSSYEQYF. CDR3 nucleotide sequence: TGCGCCAGCAGCCAAAAGGATCCCCGGACGGGGAGCTCCTACGAGCAGTACTTC.

The V call is TRBV11-2, the J call TRBJ1-2, with a tentative D call TRBD1 (5 bases). V was clipped by 5 bases and J by 5 bases, with 9 bases between them. Germline V CDR1 and CDR2: SGHAT, FQNNGV. This CDR3 has 12 amino acids. This CDR3 is CASSPDRYGYTF. Here the CDR3 DNA reads TGTGCCAGCAGCCCCGACAGATATGGCTACACCTTC.

This rearrangement joins TRBV5-4 to TRBJ1-6; 10 nucleotides line up with TRBD1. Germline CDR1 and CDR2: SGHNT and YYREEE (reference sequence). The V and J ends lost 5 bases and 0 bases, in that order; junction bases with no gene match: 2. The CDR3 consists of 16 residues. This CDR3 reads CASRGQGSSYNSPLHF. CDR3 coding DNA: TGTGCCAGCAGGGGACAGGGGAGCTCCTATAATTCACCCCTCCACTTT.